The 21 T cell receptor beta chains below were found in one sample sequenced in a study of T-cell reconstitution after alpha-beta-depleted transplantation in children. The TCRbeta library was prepared with unique molecular identifiers. TCRdb re-analysed the PCR reads in MiXCR, keeping a single row per CDR3 protein. Here the sample spans 500,000 or so distinct CDR3 sequences, about 10% being singletons. Specimen: PBMCs, mostly from graft donor cells, collected 180 days after TCRalphabeta/CD19-depleted stem cell transplant. These receptors came from a female patient aged 2 to 10 who had a stem cell transplant for aplastic anemia, so the T cells may come from the graft donor.

The rearrangement uses TRBV29-1 and TRBJ2-7; 11 nucleotides agree with TRBD1. The germline V gene encodes CDR1 SQVTM and CDR2 ANQGSEA. The CDR3 sequence is 12 residues long. The V and J ends lost 4 bases and 4 bases, in that order; junction bases with no gene match: 0. The CDR3 DNA sequence: TGCAGCGTTGGGGACAGGGGGTACGAGCAGTACTTC. Translating gives CSVGDRGYEQYF.

This chain joins TRBV20-1 and TRBJ1-6; D remains unclear. The V end lost 2 bases, the J end lost 9 bases, and 11 bases lay between the germline ends. The germline V gene encodes CDR1 DFQATT and CDR2 SNEGSKA (reference sequence). The CDR3 is made up of 13 amino acids. CDR3: CSARMGIGSPLHF. Here the CDR3 DNA reads TGCAGTGCTAGAATGGGGATCGGTTCACCCCTCCACTTT.

The table lists this clonotype with many counts. The rearrangement links TRBV21-1 to TRBJ2-6. TRBV21-1 has pseudogene status. The CDR3 has 19 amino acids. DNA for the CDR3: TGTGCCAGCAGCAAAGCCGACACTACAAGGGTCTCTGGGGCCAACGTCCTGACTTTC. Its protein product is CASSKADTTRVSGANVLTF.

This clonotype was seen at least ten times. The chain employs TRBV5-1 and TRBJ2-1; 8 nucleotides align to TRBD2. V lost 6 bases, J lost 3 bases, and 5 bases stayed unmatched. Germline V gene data show CDR1 as SGHRS and CDR2 as YFSETQ. The CDR3 has 14 amino acids. CDR3 region: CASIAGHDYNEQFF. The CDR3 DNA reads as TGCGCCAGCATAGCGGGACACGACTACAATGAGCAGTTCTTC.

This clonotype has just a few counts. The CDR3, as DNA: TGCAGTGCTAGAGAGCCTTGGGTAATAAGGGAAAAACTGTTTTTT. This translates into CSAREPWVIREKLFF. V gene TRBV20-1 combines with J gene TRBJ1-4; no definite D call. Trimming pared 0 bases from V and 8 bases from J, leaving 16 bases between. CDR1 DFQATT and CDR2 SNEGSKA come from the germline V gene (reference sequence). The CDR3 loop spans 15 amino acids.

The rearrangement uses TRBV12-3 or TRBV12-4 and TRBJ1-1, with D uncertain. This CDR3 region has 13 residues. V was cut by 3 bases and J by 7 bases, with 12 bases left in between. The CDR3 here is CASSFGRAGEAFF. The CDR3 DNA reads as TGTGCCAGCAGTTTTGGTAGAGCTGGTGAAGCTTTCTTT.

In its sample, this clonotype was seen a few times. The gene calls are TRBV20-1 and TRBJ2-1; 10 bases fit TRBD2. V trimming: 3 bases; J trimming: 15 bases; junction bases outside the gene matches: 11. CDR3 size: 13 residues. Germline CDR1 reads DFQATT; CDR2 reads SNEGSKA (reference sequence). The CDR3 loop is CSASDTSGARGFF. Written as DNA, the CDR3 is TGCAGTGCTAGTGACACTAGCGGGGCTCGGGGGTTCTTC.

V and J are TRBV7-2 and TRBJ2-3; 11 bases are a match to TRBD2. Trimming took 3 bases from V and 3 from J; bases not matched to a gene: 5. The CDR3 has 16 amino acids. CDR1 SGHTA and CDR2 FQGNSA come from the germline V gene. This CDR3 is CASSFTSGRGTDTQYF. DNA of the CDR3: TGTGCCAGCAGCTTTACTAGCGGGAGAGGAACAGATACGCAGTATTTT.

V gene TRBV12-3 or TRBV12-4 combines with J gene TRBJ1-6, with 7 bases lining up with TRBD1. J lost 7 bases, V lost 5 bases, and 8 bases had no gene match. The CDR3 spans 15 residues. This CDR3 is CASSRQGEVNSPLHF. The CDR3 nucleotides are TGTGCCAGCAGTAGACAGGGAGAAGTGAATTCACCCCTCCACTTT.

The sample holds many counts of this clonotype. The chain is built from TRBV5-1 and TRBJ1-1, with D uncertain. The V gene lost 0 bases and the J gene lost 1 base, with 16 bases spanning the gap. This CDR3 is 17 amino acids long. Germline values: CDR1 SGHRS, CDR2 YFSETQ. CDR3 coding DNA: TGCGCCAGCAGCTTGGCCGCAGGAGTAAGAGCGAACACTGAAGCTTTCTTT. This gives the protein CASSLAAGVRANTEAFF.

In its sample, this clonotype was seen a few times. The rearrangement joins TRBV11-3 to TRBJ2-2; the D is unclear. CDR1 SGHNT and CDR2 YENEEA come from the germline V gene. The CDR3 is 14 residues long. V lost 5 bases, J lost 1 base, and 8 bases lay in between. In DNA, the CDR3 is TGTGCCAGCAGCCCGGACGAGAACACCGGGGAGCTGTTTTTT. This sequence encodes CASSPDENTGELFF. The complete variable domain, with remaining parts taken from reference TRBV11-3 and TRBJ2-2, reads EAGVVQSPRYKIIEKKQPVAFWCNPISGHNTLYWYLQNLGQGPELLIRYENEEAVDDSQLPKDRFSAERLKGVDSTLKIQPAELGDSAVYLCASSPDENTGELFFGEGSRLTVL.

The chain combines TRBV12-3 or TRBV12-4 with TRBJ2-5; weak D call: TRBD1 (5 bases). Trimming shortened V by 8 bases and J by 5 bases, and 21 bases separated the two germline ends. The CDR3 has 15 residues. CDR3 region: CASGLGGGAGETQYF. CDR3 nucleotides: TGTGCCAGCGGCCTGGGTGGTGGGGCCGGGGAGACCCAGTACTTC.

Only a few counts were recorded for this clonotype. The chain carries TRBV7-7 and TRBJ1-5, with D unclear. With 6 bases removed from V and 6 bases from J, the gap between germline ends came to 18 bases. Germline V lookup: CDR1 SSHAT, CDR2 FNYEAQ (reference sequence). The CDR3 contains 15 residues. This CDR3 is CASRPRMGGPQPQHF. The CDR3 DNA reads as TGTGCCAGCAGACCCCGAATGGGAGGGCCTCAGCCCCAGCATTTT.

This clonotype was observed a few times. The chain uses TRBV4-3 and TRBJ2-5; possibly TRBD2 for D (6 bases). The V and J ends lost 0 bases and 4 bases respectively, with 18 bases between them. The CDR3 is 17 amino acids. Germline V lookup: CDR1 LGHNA, CDR2 YSLEER. The CDR3 coding sequence is TGCGCCAGCAGCCAAGAAGGAGGGGCCTTTTTGGGAGAGACCCAGTACTTC. Translation: CASSQEGGAFLGETQYF.

This clonotype has only a few counts. V usage is TRBV4-3 and J usage is TRBJ2-7; the D is unclear. This CDR3 has 16 amino acids. Germline V gives CDR1 LGHNA, CDR2 YSLEER. Trimming removed 4 bases at V and 0 bases at J, with 16 bases between. CDR3 region: CASSPRRSVVSYEQYF. The DNA of the CDR3 is TGCGCCAGCAGCCCTAGACGATCAGTGGTCTCCTACGAGCAGTACTTC.

V gene TRBV29-1 combines with J gene TRBJ2-2, with 9 positions matching TRBD1. Germline values: CDR1 SQVTM, CDR2 ANQGSEA. The CDR3 covers 17 residues. V lost 6 bases, J lost 0 bases, and 11 bases stayed unmatched. The CDR3 sequence is CSVPLGQGHANTGELFF. The CDR3 DNA reads as TGCAGCGTCCCGTTGGGACAGGGCCATGCGAACACCGGGGAGCTGTTTTTT.

This clonotype has only a few counts. The rearrangement joins TRBV18 to TRBJ2-7, with 7 nucleotides matching TRBD2. Germline V gene sequence: CDR1 KGHSH, CDR2 LQKENI. The CDR3 consists of 15 residues. V lost 2 bases and J lost 2; bases outside the gene matches: 6. Written as DNA, the CDR3 is TGTGCCAGCTCACCAAAGGCTAGCGGTACCTACGAGCAGTACTTC. Translated: CASSPKASGTYEQYF.

The chain recombines TRBV19 with TRBJ1-5, with no clear D. The V and J ends lost 5 bases and 5 bases respectively, with 7 bases between them. The CDR3 length is 12 residues. The germline V gene encodes CDR1 LNHDA and CDR2 SQIVND (reference sequence). The CDR3 DNA sequence: TGTGCCAGTAGTCAACACTATCAGCCCCAGCATTTT. Translating gives CASSQHYQPQHF.

This clonotype turned up a few times. An end of the junction differs from the germline gene, which may be a read error. The rearrangement joins TRBV5-1 to TRBJ2-3; 7 bases fit TRBD1. The CDR3 sequence is 15 residues long. Per the germline V gene, CDR1 is SGHRS and CDR2 is YFSETQ. The CDR3 protein is CASSLQTGSTDTQYF. The CDR3 DNA follows: TGCGCCAGCAGCCTACAGACAGGGAGCACGGATACGCAGTATTTT.

This clonotype was seen only a few times. V usage is TRBV29-1 and J usage is TRBJ2-1; the D gene is possibly TRBD2 (5 bases). The CDR3 spans 14 residues. Trimming stripped 5 bases from V and 3 bases from J, with 14 bases between. CDR1 and CDR2 from the germline V gene are SQVTM and ANQGSEA. The CDR3 loop reads CSVSSSGIYNEQFF. CDR3 sequence (DNA): TGCAGCGTTTCGTCTTCCGGGATCTACAATGAGCAGTTCTTC.

This clonotype was counted between two and nine times. V and J are TRBV6-2 or TRBV6-3 and TRBJ2-6; D is perhaps TRBD2 (5 bases). The CDR3 contains 18 residues. The germline V gene encodes CDR1 MNHEY and CDR2 SVGEGT. V was pared by 3 bases and J by 0 bases, with 15 bases between. The CDR3 coding sequence is TGTGCCAGCAGTTATCCGACGGGATCCGGCTCTGGGGCCAACGTCCTGACTTTC. Translation gives CASSYPTGSGSGANVLTF.